This entry concerns a single TCR beta chain. This entry belongs to a study of cytomegalovirus exposure and HLA in healthy donors. The study ran its PCR with 60 Vbeta and 13 Jbeta primers. In the original processing: Counted up in a later analysis, unique TCR beta chains came to about 80 million, with 9.5 million to 13 million shared. Assay used: immunoSEQ multiplex PCR; TCRdb lists only in-frame clones, some missing. D and trimming come from the DNA, and the V and J calls and clone size come from that table. The profile shows 150,000 to 200,000 clones, 75% of them singletons. The CDR3 extends over 15 amino acids.

The chain is built from TRBV21-1 and TRBJ2-5; the table's D call, TRBD2, has no DNA check behind it. TRBV21-1 is described as a pseudogene. This receptor was taken from a man aged 18 to 30 in good health and CMV-seropositive. Source material: PBMCs. This chain's CDR3 is CARPPSGRWEETQYF. The CDR3 nucleotides are TGTGCCAGACCCCCTAGCGGGAGGTGGGAAGAGACCCAGTACTTC.